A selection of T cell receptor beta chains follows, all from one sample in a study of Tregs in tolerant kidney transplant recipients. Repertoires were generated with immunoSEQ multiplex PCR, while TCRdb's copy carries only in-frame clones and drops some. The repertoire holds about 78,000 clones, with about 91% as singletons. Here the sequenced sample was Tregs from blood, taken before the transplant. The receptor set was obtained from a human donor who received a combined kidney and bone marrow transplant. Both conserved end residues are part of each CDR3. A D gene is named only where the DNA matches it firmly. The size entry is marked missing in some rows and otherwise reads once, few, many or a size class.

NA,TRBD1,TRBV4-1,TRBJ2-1,TGCGCCAGCAGCCAAACCCGGGACAGGGTGGGCAATGAGCAGTTCTTC,CASSQTRDRVGNEQFF
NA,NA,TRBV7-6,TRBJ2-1,TGTGCCAGCAGCCCCCAGGCGGGACAAGAGCAGTTCTTC,CASSPQAGQEQFF
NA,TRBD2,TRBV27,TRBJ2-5,TGTGCCAGCAGGCCTAGCGGGACAGAGACCCAGTACTTC,CASRPSGTETQYF
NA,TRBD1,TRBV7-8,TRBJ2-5,TGTGCCAGCAGCTTAGTTGGGCGGACAGGAGAGACCCAGTACTTC,CASSLVGRTGETQYF
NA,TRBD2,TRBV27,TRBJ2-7,TGTGCCAGCAGTTTATCCGGTCGGGAGGCGAGCTCCTACGAGCAGTACTTC,CASSLSGREASSYEQYF
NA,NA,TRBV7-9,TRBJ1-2,TGTGCCAGCAGCGCGGGACCTGCTGACTATGGCTACACCTTC,CASSAGPADYGYTF
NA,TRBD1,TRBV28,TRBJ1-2,TGTGCCAGCAGATCCGGGACAGGGTGGTATGGCTACACCTTC,CASRSGTGWYGYTF
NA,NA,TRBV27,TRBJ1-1,TGTGCCAGCAGTCCCGCGACAACTAAGAACACTGAAGCTTTCTTT,CASSPATTKNTEAFF
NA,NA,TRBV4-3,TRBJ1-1,TGCGCCAGCAGCCAAGGGAGTATGAACACTGAAGCTTTCTTT,CASSQGSMNTEAFF
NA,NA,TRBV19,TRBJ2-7,TGTGCCAGTAGTATCTCCGAGGAAGGGGACGAGCAGTGCTTC,CASSISEEGDEQCF
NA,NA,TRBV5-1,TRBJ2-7,TGCGCCAGCTCTCTCCGCGCGGACCTCTACGAGCAGTACTTC,CASSLRADLYEQYF
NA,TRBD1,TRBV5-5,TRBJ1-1,TGTGCCAGCAGCTCCGGGACAGGGTGGAACACTGAAGCTTTCTTT,CASSSGTGWNTEAFF
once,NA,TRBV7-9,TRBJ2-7,TGTGCCAGCACCAATAGCGGAACGGCCTACGAGCAGTACTTC,CASTNSGTAYEQYF
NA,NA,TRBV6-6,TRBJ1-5,TGTGCCAGCACTCAGGAGGGAACTTATAGCAATCAGCCCCAGCATTTT,CASTQEGTYSNQPQHF
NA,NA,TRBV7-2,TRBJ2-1,TGTGCCAGCAGCTTAGACTTTGCGGGTTACAATGAGCAGTTCTTC,CASSLDFAGYNEQFF
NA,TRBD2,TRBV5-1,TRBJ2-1,TGCGCCAGCAGCTTCTTAGCGGGTGTCTCCTACAATGAGCAGTTCTTC,CASSFLAGVSYNEQFF
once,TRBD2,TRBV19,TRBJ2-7,TGTGCCAGTAGTAGCCGTGTCCGCGGGAGCTCCTACGAGCAGTACTTC,CASSSRVRGSSYEQYF
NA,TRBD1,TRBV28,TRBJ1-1,TGTGCCAGCAGCATTTTGACAGGGAACGCTGAAGCTTTCTTT,CASSILTGNAEAFF
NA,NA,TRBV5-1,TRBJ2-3,TGCGCCAGCAGCGGCGGGACGCCAGACACAGATACGCAGTATTTT,CASSGGTPDTDTQYF
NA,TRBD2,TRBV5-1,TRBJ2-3,TGCGCCAGCAGCTTGGCGGGAGGGCCTTCCGATACGCAGTATTTT,CASSLAGGPSDTQYF
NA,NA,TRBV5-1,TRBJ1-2,TGCGCCAGCAGCTTTGAATGGGGGAGAGGAGGCTACACCTTC,CASSFEWGRGGYTF
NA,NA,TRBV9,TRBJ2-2,TGTGCCAGCAGCGTAGATGGAGGTAGCACCGGGGAGCTGTTTTTT,CASSVDGGSTGELFF
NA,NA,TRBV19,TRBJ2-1,TGTGCCAGTAGTATTTACCCGGGACCCTCGGACAATGAGCAGTTCTTC,CASSIYPGPSDNEQFF